This T cell receptor beta chain was documented in a study of T cell responses to AZD1222 COVID-19 vaccine (dated by TCRdb to the early 2020s). About the full investigation: TCR sequencing covered 230 to 250 trial participants: 207 given two doses of AZD1222 and about 26 given two doses of MenACWY control vaccine. Trial participants were enrolled by age into 18-55, 56-69 and 70-plus year subgroups, with about 150, 27 and 61 TCR-sequenced participants respectively.

Reading the label with the study, this specimen's time point is: baseline before first vaccination. In light of the paper, this sample's treatment or condition label describes: meningococcal conjugate vaccine given as trial control. Vaccinee samples were obtained from the UK trials COV001 and COV002, which included a single-blind randomized controlled phase 2/3 trial of AZD1222 (ChAdOx1 nCoV-19) in healthy adults. Trial participant PBMC samples were collected at day 0 and day 28 after the second dose for TCRbeta chain sequencing. The CDR3 regions of human TCRbeta chains were analyzed by immunosequencing. As for the authors' bioinformatics: Repertoire TCRs were checked for matches against a reference library of SARS-CoV-2-specific TCRs that had been generated using the MIRA antigen-specificity platform. Breadth meant the fraction of unique TCRs that were SARS-CoV-2-associated, whereas depth meant the fraction of total T cells that were SARS-CoV-2-associated. Each spike-specific TCR was assigned to its reactive spike region and to a CD4 or CD8 class using the MIRA data. Log10-transformed breadth and depth values were compared by one-way ANOVA with Sidak's multiple comparisons tests. The source is immuneACCESS, and TCRdb retained only in-frame sequences with V and J called. Part of the clones is not carried over; for the studies checked, unresolved V genes explain less than half of this, and the remainder is unexplained. From that table come the V and J calls and clone size; the DNA was used to work out D and trimming. This sample comprises 130,000 to 150,000 clones, roughly 80% of them detected only once. Of the sample, around 4.3% is held by the ten largest clones.

On the study overall, not on this receptor specifically: Because no samples from the day 14 peak response were available, repertoires could be characterized only after the peak T cell response. Participants were mostly white British and included more females than males, and it was suggested by the authors that clonal diversity may have been underestimated. Conclusions about previously exposed vaccinees are limited because only 5 or 6 AZD1222 recipients were SARS-CoV-2 seropositive at baseline. The 56-69-year group was small, and its depth increase did not reach significance, likely because of low power. After two AZD1222 doses, both the breadth and the depth of spike-specific TCRs were significantly higher than at day 0 and than in MenACWY recipients. Nearly half of unique spike-specific TCRs reportedly recognized epitopes outside regions mutated in the B.1.351 and B.1.1.7 variants. CD4 TCRs associated with the vaccine covered the entire spike protein, and the dominant responses were in regions 160-218 and 743-854.

Remarks on this clone: The antigen it recognizes is unknown. No clone much larger than this one lies a single base away; base qualities are absent.

V lost 5 bases and J lost 1 base, and the count of bases not matched to a germline gene is 5. The CDR3 covers 15 residues, taking in both the cysteine and the phenylalanine. Only the CDR3 DNA stays, 45 bases, in frame from base 1. In the germline V gene, CDR1 corresponds to MRHNA and CDR2 to SNTAGT. The receptor was isolated from an adult in good health. Sequences were derived from peripheral blood, sampled on day 0 of MenACWY control vaccination. Rearrangement joined TRBV6-4 to TRBJ1-2, and TRBD1 aligns with 9 junction nucleotides. The DNA reads as follows: TGTGCCAGCAGTCCCGGACAGGGGATTAACTATGGCTACACCTTC. The encoded protein is CASSPGQGINYGYTF.